This T cell receptor beta chain emerged from a study of cytomegalovirus exposure and HLA in healthy donors. Study results and caveats: As was reported, the HLA-A and HLA-B alleles of most subjects were accurately predicted from TCR beta sequences. Presence/absence analysis assumed near-uniform sequencing depth across donors.

The PCR employed 60 Vbeta primers together with 13 Jbeta primers. TCRdb's copy holds only in-frame clones and misses some; the assay was immunoSEQ multiplex PCR. The data show around 140,000 clones, about 86% seen once. Healthy bone marrow donors formed the donor group. The germline V gene has CDR1 SGHRS and CDR2 YFSETQ. The CDR3 is made up of 14 amino acids. V gave up 3 bases and J gave up 5 bases, with 13 bases separating them. As concerns this clone: Its specificity is unknown.

V gene TRBV5-1 combines with J gene TRBJ2-3; D is possibly TRBD2 (5 bases). Sequencing used PBMCs. This sequence originates from a woman aged 25 to 39 in good health and CMV-seronegative. DNA for the CDR3: TGCGCCAGCAGCTCCGGACCGAGCGGAGATACGCAGTATTTT. It is translated as CASSSGPSGDTQYF.